This is a list of T cell receptor beta chains from one sample in a study of OX40 agonist ivuxolimab in advanced cancers. Profiled with immunoSEQ multiplex PCR; TCRdb holds only in-frame clones, not every one. This table holds about 64,000 clones, 75% to 85% found once. The material was CD4+ or CD8+ T cells sorted from blood, obtained in a trial of the OX40 agonist ivuxolimab. These receptors came from an adult with an advanced solid tumor such as melanoma, head and neck, liver or kidney cancer. Each CDR3 is given without its conserved first and last residue. A D gene is named only where the DNA matches it firmly.

j_gene | v_gene | d_gene | CDR3aa
TRBJ2-5 | TRBV12-5 | NA | ASGPGGPGGTQY
TRBJ1-1 | TRBV5-6 | NA | ASTPRIGGRTEAF
TRBJ1-4 | TRBV25-1 | TRBD1 | ASSEWGRGATNEKLF
TRBJ2-1 | TRBV9 | TRBD1 | ASSVGQGSYNEQF
TRBJ1-2 | TRBV4-1 | NA | ASSQDWGNGYT
TRBJ1-2 | TRBV6-5 | TRBD1 | ASSEVQGARGYT
TRBJ2-1 | TRBV5-1 | NA | ASSLAGGSSYNEQF
TRBJ1-1 | TRBV9 | TRBD1 | ASSVEGRGKTEAF
TRBJ1-6 | TRBV11-2 | NA | ASSLVRGYNSPLH
TRBJ2-1 | TRBV2 | TRBD1 | ASTFTGVGEQF
TRBJ2-7 | TRBV10-3 | TRBD1 | ATLDRGTYEQY
TRBJ1-5 | TRBV30 | NA | AWSLRGTPNQPQH
TRBJ1-4 | TRBV11-1 | NA | ASSPTGTGNEKLF
TRBJ1-2 | TRBV2 | TRBD1 | ASSLDRATRGYT
TRBJ1-2 | TRBV19 | TRBD1 | ASSPAGTGKGYT
TRBJ2-5 | TRBV28 | NA | ASSPSGGGQETQY
TRBJ1-1 | TRBV29-1 | NA | SVLGTLNTEAF
NA | TRBV6-1 | NA | ASSERYEQY
TRBJ2-1 | TRBV7-9 | TRBD1 | ASSFGTGDFREQF
TRBJ2-2 | TRBV4-2 | TRBD2 | ASSQEGLAGGPTGELF
TRBJ1-2 | TRBV18 | NA | ASSPSVPYGYT
TRBJ1-2 | TRBV25-1 | TRBD1 | ASSELGQGYGYT
TRBJ2-3 | TRBV6-4 | NA | ASSAETGLDTQY
TRBJ1-5 | TRBV6-1 | NA | ASSPTRGNQPQH
TRBJ2-4 | TRBV5-1 | NA | ASSTSGTGPGIAKNIQY
TRBJ2-5 | TRBV4-3 | TRBD2 | ASSQGPAGDGGETQY
TRBJ2-1 | TRBV6-1 | TRBD1 | ASTFDGTGGLEQF
TRBJ1-2 | TRBV4-1 | TRBD1 | ASSKGQGAGYT
TRBJ2-3 | TRBV7-3 | NA | ASSLGLGHLRVPDTQY
TRBJ1-6 | TRBV2 | NA | ASSLEVGRGDSPLH
TRBJ2-1 | TRBV18 | TRBD2 | ASSSVTSGVNNEQF
TRBJ2-2 | TRBV7-2 | NA | ASGEGANTGELF